Listed here are 29 T cell receptor beta chains from one sample, sequenced in a study of T-cell reconstitution after alpha-beta-depleted transplantation in children (dated by TCRdb to 2016 to 2017). This specimen's treatment or condition label, per the study, means: allogeneic hematopoietic cell transplantation with graft depleted of TCRalphabeta T cells and CD19 B cells. Libraries came from PCR. Sequenced on an Illumina HiSeq 2500. TCR libraries were prepared with molecular barcoding, using unique molecular identifiers to normalize TCRbeta repertoire quantification. The public reads were reanalyzed by TCRdb: fastp trimming at Q25, MiXCR alignment, in-frame beta chains only. Every distinct CDR3 protein forms one entry, paired with its most common genes and DNA. The sample has about a million distinct CDR3 sequences on record, around 30% of them singletons. Roughly 31% of the sample is in the top ten clones.

Sequencing used PBMCs, mostly from graft donor cells, obtained 360 days after TCRalphabeta/CD19-depleted stem cell transplant. The receptors derive from a boy under three years old who had a stem cell transplant for SCID, so the T cells may come from the graft donor.

This chain uses TRBV7-6 with TRBJ2-3, with D unresolved. CDR1 and CDR2 from the germline V gene are SGHVS and FNYEAQ. Trimming took 7 bases from V and 2 from J, leaving 19 bases between them. CDR3 size: 16 residues. The CDR3 nucleotides read TGTGCCAGCACCCCCTTGAGGCGACCAAACACAGATACGCAGTATTTT. It is translated as CASTPLRRPNTDTQYF.

This clonotype occurred a few times. The rearrangement uses TRBV6-6 and TRBJ1-2, with D unresolved. This CDR3 contains 13 residues. Trimming took 6 bases from V and 0 from J, leaving 8 bases between them. Germline assignment: CDR1 MNHNY and CDR2 SVGAGI (reference sequence). The CDR3 bases are TGTGCCAGCAGCCCCGCGGCTAACTATGGCTACACCTTC. Residues: CASSPAANYGYTF.

This chain joins TRBV10-3 and TRBJ2-3, with unresolved D. Germline V gene lookup returns CDR1 ENHRY and CDR2 SYGVKD. V lost 7 bases to trimming and J lost 1 base, with 9 bases between them. The CDR3 length is 13 residues. In DNA, the CDR3 is TGTGCCATCAAGGATCGGGGCACAGATACGCAGTATTTT. It is translated as CAIKDRGTDTQYF.

CDR3 in amino acids: CASSFDRVVAEQYF. The CDR3 DNA reads TGTGCCAGCAGCTTCGACAGGGTCGTCGCCGAGCAGTACTTC. The chain links TRBV11-2 to TRBJ2-7, with TRBD1 matching over 7 bases. V was clipped by 3 bases and J by 6 bases; unmatched bases: 8. This CDR3 has 14 amino acids. The germline CDR1 and CDR2 sequences are SGHAT and FQNNGV.

This clonotype was seen a few times. The CDR3 spells CASSQNLPDTQYF. CDR3 coding DNA: TGCGCCAGCAGCCAGAATCTGCCAGATACGCAGTATTTT. The chain uses TRBV4-3 and TRBJ2-3, with D unclear. V was clipped by 3 bases and J by 4 bases, with 8 bases between them. Per the germline V gene, CDR1 is LGHNA and CDR2 is YSLEER. CDR3 length: 13 residues.

The CDR3 loop is CASSYPSGTSNNEQFF. In nucleotides, the CDR3 is TGTGCCAGCAGTTACCCGAGCGGGACATCGAACAATGAGCAGTTCTTC. This chain uses TRBV6-5 with TRBJ2-1, with D perhaps matching TRBD2 (7 bases). The CDR3 sequence is 16 residues long. Trimming removed 2 bases at V and 5 bases at J, with 16 bases between. The germline CDR1 and CDR2 sequences are MNHEY and SVGAGI.

CDR3 region: CASSELPAEQYF. The CDR3 DNA reads TGTGCCAGCAGCGAACTACCGGCCGAGCAGTACTTC. The chain joins TRBV2 to TRBJ2-7, with no clear D. Germline assignment: CDR1 SNHLY and CDR2 FYNNEI. CDR3 length: 12 residues. Trimming cost V 6 bases and J 6 bases, with 12 bases left between them.

This clonotype has a handful of counts. This chain connects TRBV18 to TRBJ2-1; D gene ambiguous. The V gene lost 6 bases and the J gene lost 5 bases, with 11 bases spanning the gap. CDR3 length: 13 amino acids. Germline V gives CDR1 KGHSH, CDR2 LQKENI. The CDR3 loop is CASSAHSDNEQFF. As DNA, the CDR3 is TGTGCCAGCTCGGCCCACTCGGACAATGAGCAGTTCTTC.

This chain joins TRBV7-3 and TRBJ2-3; D is ambiguous. Germline V gives CDR1 SGHTA, CDR2 FQGTGA. The germline V and J ends were trimmed by 2 bases and 3 bases, with 12 bases remaining between them. This CDR3 is 15 amino acids long. CDR3 nucleotides: TGTGCCAGCAGCTTAGGAAAAAGGGCGACAGATACGCAGTATTTT. Translation: CASSLGKRATDTQYF.

In DNA, the CDR3 is TGTGCCAGCAGTCTCCCACTCTGGGGGGGCCGGGGCAATGAGCAGTTCTTC. Amino acids: CASSLPLWGGRGNEQFF. The chain couples TRBV12-3 or TRBV12-4 to TRBJ2-1, with D possibly being TRBD2 (7 bases). This CDR3 region has 17 residues. Between the trimmed V and J ends, which lost 5 bases and 6 bases, there was a span of 23 bases.

The chain is built from TRBV20-1 and TRBJ2-2; D is possibly TRBD1 (6 bases). Trimming left V 6 bases short and J 4 bases short, with 9 bases between. This CDR3 region has 12 residues. Germline V CDR1 and CDR2: DFQATT, SNEGSKA (reference sequence). The CDR3 here is CSAPGVTGELFF. In DNA form, the CDR3 reads TGCAGTGCCCCAGGGGTCACCGGGGAGCTGTTTTTT.

This clonotype showed up just a few times. V is TRBV5-5 and J is TRBJ2-5; D perhaps matches TRBD2 (5 bases). Trimming cost V 3 bases and J 7 bases, with 10 bases left between them. The CDR3 contains 12 residues. CDR1 is SGHKS and CDR2 is YYEKEE in the germline V gene (reference sequence). CDR3: CASSSGVGTQYF. CDR3 DNA: TGTGCCAGCAGCTCCGGGGTTGGGACCCAGTACTTC.

The V gene is TRBV12-3 or TRBV12-4, the J gene TRBJ1-5, with D possibly being TRBD1 (6 bases). The ends were cut back, 6 bases at V and 5 bases at J, with 11 bases in the middle. The CDR3 is made up of 13 amino acids. CDR3 bases: TGTGCCAGCAGAAATCAGGGGTATCAGCCCCAGCATTTT. This sequence encodes CASRNQGYQPQHF.

This chain joins TRBV28 and TRBJ2-3, with D perhaps TRBD2 (6 bases). This CDR3 has 15 residues. The germline V gene has CDR1 MDHEN and CDR2 SYDVKM. The ends were cut back, 3 bases at V and 2 bases at J, with 12 bases in the middle. This CDR3 is CASSFVAGPTDTQYF. CDR3 nucleotides: TGTGCCAGCAGTTTTGTGGCGGGACCCACAGATACGCAGTATTTT.

In its sample, this clonotype was seen a few times. The chain couples TRBV6-5 to TRBJ1-1; D call uncertain. The germline gives CDR1 MNHEY, CDR2 SVGAGI. V lost 2 bases and J 5 bases, leaving 12 bases between the germline ends. This CDR3 is 14 amino acids long. In nucleotides, the CDR3 is TGTGCCAGCAGTTACGTTCCAGCGAATACTGAAGCTTTCTTT. Translating it yields CASSYVPANTEAFF.

This clonotype was recorded once. One base away lies a much larger clone, so this may be a sequencing read error. This CDR3 is missing its conserved last phenylalanine or tryptophan, likely due to a read error. The gene calls are TRBV20-1 and TRBJ2-1; D unresolved. Germline values: CDR1 DFQATT, CDR2 SNEGSKA (reference sequence). This CDR3 region has 13 residues. V was trimmed by 0 bases and J by 7 bases, leaving 10 bases between them. CDR3 amino acids: CSARELGVNEQFC. CDR3 coding DNA: TGCAGTGCTAGAGAGCTTGGGGTGAATGAGCAGTTCTGC.

This clonotype was observed many times. The V and J genes are TRBV20-1 and TRBJ1-1, with a possible D match to TRBD1 (5 bases). With 1 base removed from V and 2 bases from J, the gap between germline ends came to 14 bases. CDR1 and CDR2 from the germline V gene are DFQATT and SNEGSKA (reference sequence). CDR3 length: 15 residues. The CDR3 loop is CSARVPAGTNTEAFF. The CDR3 DNA reads as TGCAGTGCTAGAGTTCCCGCAGGGACCAACACTGAAGCTTTCTTT.

The V gene is TRBV7-9, the J gene TRBJ2-7; TRBD1 is a possible D gene (6 bases). Trimming removed 5 bases from V and 2 bases from J, with 13 bases in between. The CDR3 contains 14 residues. Germline V gene sequence: CDR1 SEHNR, CDR2 FQNEAQ (reference sequence). The CDR3 DNA reads TGTGCCAGCAGCAACCAGGGGCAGACCTACGAGCAGTACTTC. It encodes CASSNQGQTYEQYF.

The chain recombines TRBV28 with TRBJ2-5; D might be TRBD2 (5 bases). This CDR3 comprises 13 residues. Trimming removed 5 bases from V and 5 bases from J, with 12 bases in between. Germline CDR1 and CDR2: MDHEN and SYDVKM. The CDR3 nucleotides are TGTGCCAGCAGTCGAGGGTTATGGGAGACCCAGTACTTC. It codes for CASSRGLWETQYF.

The genes are TRBV9 and TRBJ2-5; the D is unclear. Trimming removed 4 bases from V and 4 bases from J, with 11 bases in between. The CDR3 sequence is 13 residues long. CDR1 and CDR2 from the germline V gene are SGDLS and YYNGEE. Here the CDR3 reads CASSFHLGETQYF. CDR3 DNA sequence: TGTGCCAGCAGCTTTCACCTTGGAGAGACCCAGTACTTC.

V gene TRBV5-1 combines with J gene TRBJ1-1; 9 nucleotides line up with TRBD1. In germline, CDR1 is SGHRS, CDR2 YFSETQ. The CDR3 covers 15 residues. The trim removed 5 bases at V and 1 base at J, leaving 6 bases unmatched. CDR3 amino acids: CASRATGGRNTEAFF. As DNA, the CDR3 is TGCGCCAGCAGAGCAACAGGGGGCCGGAACACTGAAGCTTTCTTT.

This clonotype was recorded many times. The genes are TRBV12-3 or TRBV12-4 and TRBJ1-1; D is unresolved. The V and J ends lost 5 bases and 1 base respectively, with 11 bases between them. The CDR3 has 14 amino acids. The CDR3: CASSPRTANTEAFF. CDR3 sequence (DNA): TGTGCCAGCAGTCCCCGGACGGCGAACACTGAAGCTTTCTTT.

This chain links TRBV5-1 with TRBJ1-3; 11 bases map to TRBD1. J lost 0 bases, V lost 2 bases, and 10 bases had no gene match. The CDR3 runs to 19 residues. Germline CDR1 is SGHRS and CDR2 is YFSETQ. CDR3 protein: CASSLTPWTGGLSGNTIYF. CDR3 bases: TGCGCCAGCAGCTTAACCCCTTGGACAGGGGGCCTCTCTGGAAACACCATATATTTT. Full variable domain (remainder filled in from reference TRBV5-1 and TRBJ1-3): KAGVTQTPRYLIKTRGQQVTLSCSPISGHRSVSWYQQTPGQGLQFLFEYFSETQRNKGNFPGRFSGRQFSNSRSEMNVSTLELGDSALYLCASSLTPWTGGLSGNTIYFGEGSWLTVV.

This clonotype has just a few counts. V is TRBV3-1 and J is TRBJ2-7; 7 bases match TRBD2. This CDR3 is 13 amino acids long. With 5 bases clipped from V and 4 bases from J, the junction kept 5 bases outside the gene matches. Germline loops: CDR1 LGHDT, CDR2 YNNKEL (reference sequence). Here the CDR3 reads CASSFIGGYEQYF. As DNA, the CDR3 is TGTGCCAGCAGCTTTATCGGGGGGTACGAGCAGTACTTC.

The CDR3 is CSARAGLAGYQETQYF. Written as DNA, the CDR3 is TGCAGTGCTAGAGCGGGACTAGCGGGGTACCAAGAGACCCAGTACTTC. The chain carries TRBV20-1 and TRBJ2-5, with 13 bases fitting TRBD2. CDR1 DFQATT and CDR2 SNEGSKA come from the germline V gene (reference sequence). This CDR3 is built from 16 residues. Trimming at V came to 1 base and at J to 0 bases, leaving 2 bases not matched to a gene.

The V and J genes are TRBV10-2 and TRBJ2-3; D possibly corresponds to TRBD2 (7 bases). Per the germline V gene, CDR1 is WSHSY and CDR2 is SAAADI. V dropped 4 bases and J dropped 5 bases, with 10 bases sitting between them. The CDR3 is made up of 13 amino acids. The DNA for the CDR3 is TGCGCCAGCAGTGGGGGGGGCATAGATACGCAGTATTTT. It specifies CASSGGGIDTQYF.

The chain couples TRBV13 to TRBJ1-5; 10 bases fit TRBD1. CDR3 length: 20 residues. Germline loops: CDR1 PRHDT, CDR2 FYEKMQ (reference sequence). V lost 1 base and J lost 0; bases outside the gene matches: 12. The chain's CDR3 is CASSLVRRTGGTYSNQPQHF. The DNA of the CDR3 is TGTGCCAGCAGCTTAGTCAGGCGGACAGGGGGGACTTATAGCAATCAGCCCCAGCATTTT.

V is TRBV15 and J is TRBJ2-1; weak D call: TRBD1 (7 bases). CDR3 length: 17 amino acids. The ends were cut back, 1 base at V and 4 bases at J, with 17 bases in the middle. Looked up from germline, CDR1 is LNHNV and CDR2 is YYDKDF (reference sequence). The CDR3 region is CATSRGRAGGRYNEQFF. The CDR3 nucleotides read TGTGCCACCAGCAGAGGGAGGGCAGGGGGTAGATACAATGAGCAGTTCTTC.

The chain uses TRBV20-1 and TRBJ2-7; 8 positions match TRBD1. After removal of 3 bases from V and 7 bases from J, the junction contained 5 bases not matched to a gene. This CDR3 region has 12 residues. Germline V gives CDR1 DFQATT, CDR2 SNEGSKA (reference sequence). CDR3 amino acids: CSASSRGLEQYF. DNA of the CDR3: TGCAGTGCTAGCTCCAGGGGGCTAGAGCAGTACTTC.